The T cell receptor beta chain under discussion was sequenced for a study of glioma-infiltrating T cells after dendritic cell vaccination. The overall study: Autologous tumor lysate was loaded overnight onto monocyte-derived dendritic cells grown 6 to 7 days with IL-4 and GM-CSF.

Germline lookup yields CDR1 SNHLY and CDR2 FYNNEI. Trimming cost V 8 bases and J 4 bases, with 17 bases left between them. The CDR3 consists of 14 residues. Points from the study as a whole: Longer survival after dendritic cell vaccination followed higher pretreatment TIL content.

The table came from immunoSEQ multiplex PCR; TCRdb's copy has only in-frame clones and leaves some out. Of 72,000 or so clones in the sample, around 87% are singletons; the top ten hold around 2%. Time point noted: after dendritic cell vaccination, including at tumor progression/relapse. Selection required adequate fresh-frozen tumor tissue plus more than two years' survival data. All glioblastoma patients lacked an isocitrate dehydrogenase mutation. As regards this clone: Its antigen is not known.

The source of this sequence is a human donor with glioblastoma. The source was blood, collected after dendritic cell vaccination. The chain joins TRBV2 to TRBJ1-2; unclear D gene. The CDR3 loop reads CASRQLRTFYGYTF. CDR3 coding DNA: TGTGCCAGCCGCCAATTAAGGACTTTCTATGGCTACACCTTC.